A single sample is the source of the 23 T cell receptor beta chains below, sequenced in a study of T cells after posttransplantation cyclophosphamide. Generated by immunoSEQ multiplex PCR, the TCRdb table keeps only in-frame clones and is missing some. Listed for the sample are some 10,000 clones, none seen a single time. Cyclophosphamide on days +3 and +4 followed busulfan-fludarabine conditioning and a marrow graft. Sequencing was performed on PBMCs, taken after allogeneic stem cell transplant with posttransplant cyclophosphamide. The receptors here all came from a female patient aged 40 to 50 who received an allogeneic stem cell transplant from a related donor, was CMV-positive, and had no GVHD. Some T cells could come from the graft donor.

This chain joins TRBV9 and TRBJ2-7; D is unresolved. The CDR3 extends over 15 amino acids. Germline lookup yields CDR1 SGDLS and CDR2 YYNGEE. The CDR3 loop is CVIIFKQKTAYEQYF. DNA for the CDR3: TGTGTCATTATTTTCAAACAGAAGACGGCATACGAGCAGTACTTC.

This clone came up many times. The chain couples TRBV6-2 or TRBV6-3 to TRBJ2-1; D is possibly TRBD2 (5 bases). Germline V gives CDR1 MNHEY, CDR2 SVGEGT. The length of the CDR3 is 13 residues. Trimming took 0 bases from V and 8 from J, leaving 8 bases between them. CDR3 amino acids: CASSYSPGYEQFF. The CDR3 DNA reads TGTGCCAGCAGTTACTCGCCGGGGTATGAGCAGTTCTTC.

This clone has a count of ten or more. The rearrangement uses TRBV9 and TRBJ2-6; TRBD1 aligns across 10 bases. The V segment lost 3 bases and the J segment 6 bases; nucleotides outside the gene matches: 12. Germline CDR1 is SGDLS and CDR2 is YYNGEE. The CDR3 totals 18 residues. The CDR3 DNA sequence: TGTGCCAGCAGCGCCGCGGGACAGGGGCTGAGTGTGGCCAACGTCCTGACTTTC. Translating gives CASSAAGQGLSVANVLTF.

This clone was seen at least ten times. The chain employs TRBV5-4 and TRBJ2-7; TRBD2 is a possible D gene (6 bases). CDR1 and CDR2 (germline): SGHNT, YYREEE (reference sequence). V was pared by 5 bases and J by 0 bases, with 15 bases between. This CDR3 spans 15 amino acids. The CDR3 is CASSPGGVVSYEQYF. The CDR3 DNA is TGTGCCAGCAGTCCCGGAGGGGTAGTCTCCTACGAGCAGTACTTC.

At least ten counts were recorded for this clone. This chain joins TRBV7-2 and TRBJ2-7; D unresolved. The CDR3 is 14 residues long. V lost 2 bases to trimming and J lost 1 base, with 9 bases between them. Germline CDR1 and CDR2: SGHTA and FQGNSA. The chain's CDR3 is CASSLPGPSYEQYF. CDR3 sequence (DNA): TGTGCCAGCAGCTTACCAGGTCCGTCCTACGAGCAGTACTTC. Filled out from reference TRBV7-2 and TRBJ2-7, the complete variable domain reads GAGVSQSPSNKVTEKGKDVELRCDPISGHTALYWYRQSLGQGLEFLIYFQGNSAPDKSGLPSDRFSAERTGGSVSTLTIQRTQQEDSAVYLCASSLPGPSYEQYFGPGTRLTVT.

This clone has at least ten counts. The gene calls are TRBV2 and TRBJ2-7; D is possibly TRBD2 (5 bases). The ends were cut back, 0 bases at V and 0 bases at J, with 9 bases in the middle. The CDR3 contains 15 residues. Germline-derived CDR1 and CDR2 are SNHLY and FYNNEI. CDR3 DNA: TGTGCCAGCAGTGAAGCCCGGGGTAACTCCTACGAGCAGTACTTC. Encoded protein: CASSEARGNSYEQYF.

This clone was seen ten or more times. The rearrangement joins TRBV6-1 to TRBJ1-4; D remains unclear. Germline CDR1 reads MNHNS; CDR2 reads SASEGT. The CDR3 runs to 13 residues. The V end lost 5 bases, the J end lost 5 bases, and 9 bases lay between the germline ends. The CDR3: CASSWNGNEKLFF. Here the CDR3 DNA reads TGTGCCAGCAGTTGGAACGGGAATGAAAAACTGTTTTTT.

In this sample, this clone turned up many times. This chain's CDR3 is CASSDRDGTLLHSPLHF. The CDR3 DNA reads as TGTGCCAGCAGCGACAGGGACGGTACCTTACTTCATTCACCCCTCCACTTT. V gene TRBV12-3 or TRBV12-4 combines with J gene TRBJ1-6; 7 bases map to TRBD1. The CDR3 has 17 residues. The V segment lost 6 bases and the J segment 8 bases; nucleotides outside the gene matches: 16.

This clone was counted a few times. The chain links TRBV7-3 to TRBJ1-2; TRBD1 matches 8 bases. Per the germline V gene, CDR1 is SGHTA and CDR2 is FQGTGA. The CDR3 is made up of 14 amino acids. Trimming took 5 bases from V and 4 from J; bases not matched to a gene: 6. The CDR3 DNA reads TGTGCCAGCAGCCCTGACAGGGGTGGCTATGGCTACACCTTC. Its protein product is CASSPDRGGYGYTF.

This sequence joins TRBV30 and TRBJ2-3, with TRBD2 identical over 11 bases. Germline CDR1 reads GTSNPN; CDR2 reads SVGIG (reference sequence). Unmatched junction bases numbered 14, after V lost 3 bases and J lost 6 bases. This CDR3 is 17 amino acids long. The CDR3 reads CAWRGKGASGGRDTQYF. DNA of the CDR3: TGTGCCTGGAGGGGGAAGGGAGCTAGCGGGGGGCGGGATACGCAGTATTTT.

This clone was counted ten times or more. The gene calls are TRBV7-8 and TRBJ2-7, with TRBD1 matching 7 bases. Germline assignment: CDR1 SGHVS and CDR2 FQNEAQ. Unmatched junction bases numbered 8, after V lost 5 bases and J lost 7 bases. The length of the CDR3 is 13 residues. CDR3 residues: CASSHRDRGEQYF. CDR3 nucleotide sequence: TGTGCCAGCAGCCACCGGGACAGAGGGGAGCAGTACTTC.

Ten or more counts support this clone. The chain has TRBV12-5 and TRBJ2-1; D is uncertain. Trimming took 2 bases from V and 5 from J, leaving 4 bases between them. Germline-derived CDR1 and CDR2 are LGHNT and FRNRAP. The CDR3 consists of 12 residues. The CDR3 coding sequence is TGTGCTAGTGGTTTGCAGGACAATGAGCAGTTCTTC. Its protein is CASGLQDNEQFF.

This clone has ten or more counts. The J gene is TRBJ1-5, the V gene TRBV28; no firm D call. This CDR3 has 14 residues. V lost 7 bases and J lost 4, with 14 bases in between. Germline-derived CDR1 and CDR2 are MDHEN and SYDVKM. The CDR3 region is CASTNAGENQPQHF. CDR3 nucleotides: TGTGCCAGCACTAACGCGGGAGAGAATCAGCCCCAGCATTTT.

This clone was recorded many times. This sequence joins TRBV6-1 and TRBJ1-6; possibly TRBD1 for D (5 bases). The CDR3 totals 15 residues. From germline, CDR1 is MNHNS and CDR2 SASEGT. Trimming stripped 6 bases from V and 8 bases from J, with 17 bases between. CDR3 protein: CASRILSGEDSPLHF. The CDR3 nucleotides are TGTGCCAGCAGGATCCTCTCGGGGGAGGATTCACCCCTCCACTTT.

At least ten counts were recorded for this clone. The chain combines TRBV16 with TRBJ2-4; 9 positions agree with TRBD1. The CDR3 consists of 14 residues. With 2 bases clipped from V and 5 bases from J, the junction kept 1 base outside the gene matches. Germline V gene sequence: CDR1 KGHSY, CDR2 FQNENV. CDR3 DNA sequence: TGTGCCAGCAGCCAAAGGGACAGGGAAAACATTCAGTACTTC. Protein sequence: CASSQRDRENIQYF. The entire variable domain, with the rest obtained from reference TRBV16 and TRBJ2-4, is as follows: GEEVAQTPKHLVRGEGQKAKLYCAPIKGHSYVFWYQQVLKNEFKFLISFQNENVFDETGMPKERFSAKCLPNSPCSLEIQATKLEDSAVYFCASSQRDRENIQYFGAGTRLSVL.

This clone appeared many times. V gene TRBV24-1 combines with J gene TRBJ1-4; TRBD1 aligns across 9 bases. CDR1 is KGHDR, CDR2 SFDVKD, per germline. V was pared by 0 bases and J by 7 bases, with 8 bases of the junction left unmatched. The length of the CDR3 is 17 residues. This CDR3 is CATSDLNGQGTVEKLFF. The CDR3 DNA sequence: TGTGCCACCAGTGATTTGAATGGACAGGGGACGGTTGAAAAACTGTTTTTT.

This clone has just a few counts. The chain couples TRBV6-1 to TRBJ1-2, with 7 bases identical to TRBD1. J was trimmed by 7 bases and V by 8 bases; bases with no gene match: 10. CDR1 MNHNS and CDR2 SASEGT come from the germline V gene. The CDR3 runs 13 residues. The CDR3 DNA is TGTGCCAGCCAAACACCTACAGGGGTTGGCTACACCTTC. It yields the protein CASQTPTGVGYTF.

A few counts support this clone. The chain employs TRBV6-2 or TRBV6-3 and TRBJ2-5, with 12 bases matching TRBD2. Looked up from germline, CDR1 is MNHEY and CDR2 is SVGEGT. The V gene end was trimmed by 8 bases and the J gene end by 0 bases; junction bases not matched to a gene: 7. The CDR3 is made up of 16 amino acids. The CDR3 protein is CASLGLAGSYQETQYF. The DNA of the CDR3 is TGTGCCAGCCTTGGACTAGCGGGGAGTTACCAAGAGACCCAGTACTTC.

The J gene is TRBJ2-3, the V gene TRBV27; 9 nucleotides align to TRBD2. With V trimmed by 3 bases and J by 0 bases, 13 bases remained unmatched. This CDR3 comprises 19 residues. Germline lookup yields CDR1 MNHEY and CDR2 SMNVEV (reference sequence). The CDR3 DNA reads as TGTGCCAGCAGTTTTCGTCCCCAGCGGGGGGTCGATAGCACAGATACGCAGTATTTT. Protein product: CASSFRPQRGVDSTDTQYF.

For this clone: A much larger clone differs by one base, so this may be a read error. V gene TRBV9 combines with J gene TRBJ2-7; D gene unclear. V was trimmed by 9 bases and J by 4 bases, leaving 23 bases between them. The CDR3 has 15 residues. CDR1 and CDR2 (germline): SGDLS, YYNGEE. CDR3 in amino acids: CAICFKQKTAYEQYF. In DNA, the CDR3 is TGTGCCATTTGTTTCAAACAGAAGACGGCATACGAGCAGTACTTC.

This clone has only a few counts. The chain carries TRBV5-1 and TRBJ2-3; D possibly corresponds to TRBD2 (7 bases). Trimming left V 0 bases short and J 5 bases short, with 13 bases between. The CDR3 extends over 15 amino acids. Germline V gene sequence: CDR1 SGHRS, CDR2 YFSETQ. CDR3 sequence reads: CASSLGGGRKDTQYF. CDR3 DNA: TGCGCCAGCAGCTTGGGCGGGGGCAGGAAAGATACGCAGTATTTT.

There are many counts of this clone. CDR3 coding DNA: TGTGCCAGCGGCACAGGAAACCTGAACACTGAAGCTTTCTTT. Protein sequence: CASGTGNLNTEAFF. This rearrangement joins TRBV7-9 to TRBJ1-1; weak D call: TRBD1 (5 bases). Germline assignment: CDR1 SEHNR and CDR2 FQNEAQ (reference sequence). This CDR3 region has 14 residues. Between the trimmed V and J ends, which lost 8 bases and 0 bases, there was a span of 13 bases.

This clone was observed at least ten times. CDR3 residues: CASSQRQGADPFEKLFF. The CDR3 region has the DNA TGTGCCAGCAGCCAGCGACAGGGGGCGGACCCCTTCGAAAAACTGTTTTTT. This chain connects TRBV7-9 to TRBJ1-4, with 10 bases that match TRBD1. V lost 5 bases, J lost 8 bases, and 14 bases stayed unmatched. In germline, CDR1 is SEHNR, CDR2 FQNEAQ (reference sequence). The CDR3 has 17 residues. The full variable domain, in which reference TRBV7-9 and TRBJ1-4 provide the parts outside the CDR3, is DTGVSQNPRHKITKRGQNVTFRCDPISEHNRLYWYRQTLGQGPEFLTYFQNEAQLEKSRLLSDRFSAERPKGSFSTLEIQRTEQGDSAMYLCASSQRQGADPFEKLFFGSGTQLSVL.